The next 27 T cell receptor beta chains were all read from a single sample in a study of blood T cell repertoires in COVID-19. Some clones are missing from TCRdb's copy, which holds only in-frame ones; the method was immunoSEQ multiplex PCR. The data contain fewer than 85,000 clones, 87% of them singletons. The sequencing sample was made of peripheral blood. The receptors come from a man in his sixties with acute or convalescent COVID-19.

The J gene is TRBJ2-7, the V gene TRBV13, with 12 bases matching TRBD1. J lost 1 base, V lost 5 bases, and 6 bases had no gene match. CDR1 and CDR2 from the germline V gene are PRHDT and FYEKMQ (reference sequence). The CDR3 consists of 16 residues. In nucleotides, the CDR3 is TGTGCCAGCAGCCCAGGGACAGGGGGCAGGTCCTACGAGCAGTACTTC. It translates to CASSPGTGGRSYEQYF.

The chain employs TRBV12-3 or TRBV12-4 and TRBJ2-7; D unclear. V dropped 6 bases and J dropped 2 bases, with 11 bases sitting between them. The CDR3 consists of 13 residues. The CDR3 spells CASSARFPYEQYF. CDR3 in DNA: TGTGCCAGCAGCGCACGGTTTCCCTACGAGCAGTACTTC.

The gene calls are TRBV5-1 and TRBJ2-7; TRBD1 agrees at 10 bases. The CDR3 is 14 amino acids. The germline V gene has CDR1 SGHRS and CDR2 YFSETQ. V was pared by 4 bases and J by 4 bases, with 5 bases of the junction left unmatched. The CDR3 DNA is TGCGCCAGCAGCGCCCCGGGACAGGGGTACGAGCAGTACTTC. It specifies CASSAPGQGYEQYF.

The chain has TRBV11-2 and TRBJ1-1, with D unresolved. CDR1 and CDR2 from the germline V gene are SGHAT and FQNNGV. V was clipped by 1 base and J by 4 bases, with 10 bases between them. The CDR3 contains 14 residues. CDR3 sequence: CASSLVSGGTEAFF. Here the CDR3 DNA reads TGTGCCAGCAGCTTAGTTTCGGGAGGCACTGAAGCTTTCTTT.

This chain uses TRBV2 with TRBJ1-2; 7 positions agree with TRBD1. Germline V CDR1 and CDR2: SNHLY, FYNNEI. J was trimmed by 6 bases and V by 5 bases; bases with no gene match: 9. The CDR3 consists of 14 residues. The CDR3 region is CASSKTGSDDGYTF. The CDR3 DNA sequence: TGTGCCAGCAGTAAGACAGGGTCTGATGATGGCTACACCTTC.

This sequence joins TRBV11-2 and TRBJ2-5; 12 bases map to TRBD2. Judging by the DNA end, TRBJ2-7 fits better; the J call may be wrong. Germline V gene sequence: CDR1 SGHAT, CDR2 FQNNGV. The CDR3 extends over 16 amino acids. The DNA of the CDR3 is TGTGCCAGCAGCTTGGCTAGCGGGGGGGCCGCCTACGAGCAGTACTTC. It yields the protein CASSLASGGAAYEQYF.

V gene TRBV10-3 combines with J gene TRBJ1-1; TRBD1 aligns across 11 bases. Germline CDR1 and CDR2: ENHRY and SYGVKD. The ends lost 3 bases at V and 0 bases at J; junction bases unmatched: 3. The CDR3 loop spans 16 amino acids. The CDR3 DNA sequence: TGTGCCATCAGTGAAGGACAGGGGGCCTTGAACACTGAAGCTTTCTTT. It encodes CAISEGQGALNTEAFF.

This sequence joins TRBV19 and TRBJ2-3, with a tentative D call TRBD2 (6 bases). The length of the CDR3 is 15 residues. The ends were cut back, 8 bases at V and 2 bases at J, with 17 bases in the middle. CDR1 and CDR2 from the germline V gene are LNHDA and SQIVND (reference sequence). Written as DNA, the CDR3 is TGTGCCAGTGCTACTCTAGCGAGCCTCACAGATACGCAGTATTTT. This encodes CASATLASLTDTQYF.

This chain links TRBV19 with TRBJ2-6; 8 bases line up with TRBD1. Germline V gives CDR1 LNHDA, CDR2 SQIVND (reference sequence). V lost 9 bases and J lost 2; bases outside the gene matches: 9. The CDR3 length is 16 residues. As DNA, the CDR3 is TGTGCCAGCCACACGACAGGGGTTCCTGGGGCCAACGTCCTGACTTTC. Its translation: CASHTTGVPGANVLTF.

The CDR3 coding sequence is TGTGCCAGCAGTTCAGACAGGACGGAGACCCAGTACTTC. Translation: CASSSDRTETQYF. The chain couples TRBV12-3 or TRBV12-4 to TRBJ2-5; a possible D gene is TRBD1 (6 bases). The length of the CDR3 is 13 residues. Trimming left V 4 bases short and J 5 bases short, with 11 bases between.

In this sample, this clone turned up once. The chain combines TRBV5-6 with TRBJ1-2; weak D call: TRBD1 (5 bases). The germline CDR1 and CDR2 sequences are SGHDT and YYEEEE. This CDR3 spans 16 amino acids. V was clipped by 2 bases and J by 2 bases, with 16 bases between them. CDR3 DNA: TGTGCCAGCAGCTTTGCCGGGGGGGAGGTGAACTATGGCTACACCTTC. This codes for CASSFAGGEVNYGYTF.

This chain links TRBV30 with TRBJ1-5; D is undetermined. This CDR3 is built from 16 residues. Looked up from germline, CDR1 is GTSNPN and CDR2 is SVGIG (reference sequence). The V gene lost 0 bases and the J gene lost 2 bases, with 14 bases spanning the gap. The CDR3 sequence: CAWSVRGGNRNQPQHF. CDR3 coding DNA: TGTGCCTGGAGTGTACGGGGAGGGAACCGCAATCAGCCCCAGCATTTT.

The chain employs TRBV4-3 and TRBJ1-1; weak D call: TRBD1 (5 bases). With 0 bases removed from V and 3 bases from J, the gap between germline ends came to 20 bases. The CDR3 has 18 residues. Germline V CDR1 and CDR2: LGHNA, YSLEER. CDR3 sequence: CASSQDRSSGGRDTEAFF. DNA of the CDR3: TGCGCCAGCAGCCAAGATAGGTCCTCGGGGGGAAGGGACACTGAAGCTTTCTTT.

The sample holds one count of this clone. The CDR3 coding sequence is TGTGCCAGCAGACTGGAGGGAGAGGTCTATGGCTACACCTTC. Translated, it gives CASRLEGEVYGYTF. V gene TRBV5-4 combines with J gene TRBJ1-2; D is undetermined. V lost 5 bases and J 4 bases, leaving 15 bases between the germline ends. Germline CDR1 and CDR2: SGHNT and YYREEE (reference sequence). The length of the CDR3 is 14 residues.

The CDR3 DNA reads as TGTGCCAGCAGGCAACAGGGGGCAAACTATGGCTACACCTTC. Protein product: CASRQQGANYGYTF. The chain couples TRBV5-4 to TRBJ1-2, with 9 bases matching TRBD1. Germline CDR1 SGHNT, CDR2 YYREEE (reference sequence). V lost 5 bases to trimming and J lost 2 bases; unmatched junction nucleotides: 4. CDR3 length equals 14 residues.

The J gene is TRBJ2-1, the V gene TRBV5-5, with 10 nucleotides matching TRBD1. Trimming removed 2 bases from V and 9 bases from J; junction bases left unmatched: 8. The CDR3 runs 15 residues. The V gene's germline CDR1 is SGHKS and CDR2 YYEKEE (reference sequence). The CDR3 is CASSFGDRGFSEQFF. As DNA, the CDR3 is TGTGCCAGCAGCTTCGGGGACAGGGGTTTTTCTGAGCAGTTCTTC.

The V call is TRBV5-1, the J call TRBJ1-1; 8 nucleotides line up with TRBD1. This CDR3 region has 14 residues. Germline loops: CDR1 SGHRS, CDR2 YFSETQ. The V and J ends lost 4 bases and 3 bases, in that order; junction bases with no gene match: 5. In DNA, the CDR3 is TGCGCCAGCAGCACCCCGGACAGGGACACTGAAGCTTTCTTT. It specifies CASSTPDRDTEAFF.

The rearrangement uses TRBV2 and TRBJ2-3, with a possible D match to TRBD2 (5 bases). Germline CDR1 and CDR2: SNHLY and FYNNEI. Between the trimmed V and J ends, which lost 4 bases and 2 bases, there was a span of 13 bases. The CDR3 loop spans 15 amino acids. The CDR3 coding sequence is TGTGCCAGCAGTGTGGACTCCGGGAACACAGATACGCAGTATTTT. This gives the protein CASSVDSGNTDTQYF.

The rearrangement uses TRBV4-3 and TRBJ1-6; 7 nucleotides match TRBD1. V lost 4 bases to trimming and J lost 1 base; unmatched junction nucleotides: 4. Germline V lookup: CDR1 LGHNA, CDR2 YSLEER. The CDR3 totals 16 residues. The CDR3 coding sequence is TGCGCCAGCAGCCGGGCGGGACAGTCCTATAATTCACCCCTCCACTTT. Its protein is CASSRAGQSYNSPLHF.

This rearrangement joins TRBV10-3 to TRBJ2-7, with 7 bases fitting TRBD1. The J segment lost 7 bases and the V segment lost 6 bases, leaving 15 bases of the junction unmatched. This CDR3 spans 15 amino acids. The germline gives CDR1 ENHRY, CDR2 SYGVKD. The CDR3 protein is CAISPRDSRPKEQYF. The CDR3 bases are TGTGCCATCAGCCCCCGGGACAGCCGCCCTAAGGAGCAGTACTTC.

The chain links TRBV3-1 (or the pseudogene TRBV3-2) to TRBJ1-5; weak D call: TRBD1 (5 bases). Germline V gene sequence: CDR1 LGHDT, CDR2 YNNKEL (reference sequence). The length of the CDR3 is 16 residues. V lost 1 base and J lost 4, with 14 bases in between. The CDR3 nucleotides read TGTGCCAGCAGCCAAGGGTCAGGGTTGATTAATCAGCCCCAGCATTTT. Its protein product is CASSQGSGLINQPQHF.

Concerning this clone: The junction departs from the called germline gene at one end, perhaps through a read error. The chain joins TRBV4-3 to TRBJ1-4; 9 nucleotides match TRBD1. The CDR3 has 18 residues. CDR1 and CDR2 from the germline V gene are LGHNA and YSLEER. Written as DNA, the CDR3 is TGCGCCAGCAGCCAAAGAGGGACAGGGACTTCAACTAATGAAAAACTGTCTTTT. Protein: CASSQRGTGTSTNEKLSF.

For the CDR3, the DNA is TGCGCCAGCAGCGAGACGACAGGGGTCGGCACTGAAGCTTTCTTT. This encodes CASSETTGVGTEAFF. The rearrangement joins TRBV5-1 to TRBJ1-1, with 8 bases identical to TRBD1. CDR1 SGHRS and CDR2 YFSETQ come from the germline V gene. With 4 bases clipped from V and 4 bases from J, the junction kept 9 bases outside the gene matches. The CDR3 contains 15 residues.

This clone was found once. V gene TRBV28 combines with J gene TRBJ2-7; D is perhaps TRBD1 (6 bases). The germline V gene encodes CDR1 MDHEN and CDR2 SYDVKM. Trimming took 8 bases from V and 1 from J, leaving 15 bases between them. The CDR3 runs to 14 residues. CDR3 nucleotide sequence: TGTGCCAGCCTCGGCAGGGGTGAGTCCTACGAGCAGTACTTC. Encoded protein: CASLGRGESYEQYF.

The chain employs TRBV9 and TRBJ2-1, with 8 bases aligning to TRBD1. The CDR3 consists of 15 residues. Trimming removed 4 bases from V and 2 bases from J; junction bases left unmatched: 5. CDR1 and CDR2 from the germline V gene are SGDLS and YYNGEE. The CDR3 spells CASSKGQATYNEQFF. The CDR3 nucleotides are TGTGCCAGCAGCAAGGGACAGGCGACCTACAATGAGCAGTTCTTC.

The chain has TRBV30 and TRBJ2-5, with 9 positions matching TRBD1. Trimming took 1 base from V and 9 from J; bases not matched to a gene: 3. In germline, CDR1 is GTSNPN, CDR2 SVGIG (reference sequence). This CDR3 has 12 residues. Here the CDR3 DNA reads TGTGCCTGGAGTGGAACAGGGGGCGCCCAGTACTTC. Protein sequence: CAWSGTGGAQYF.

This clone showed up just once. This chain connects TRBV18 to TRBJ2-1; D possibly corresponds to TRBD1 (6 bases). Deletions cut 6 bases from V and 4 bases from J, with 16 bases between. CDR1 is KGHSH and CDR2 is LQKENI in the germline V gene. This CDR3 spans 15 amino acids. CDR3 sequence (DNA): TGTGCCAGCTCCAGGGGAATGCTCCTATACAATGAGCAGTTCTTC. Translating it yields CASSRGMLLYNEQFF.